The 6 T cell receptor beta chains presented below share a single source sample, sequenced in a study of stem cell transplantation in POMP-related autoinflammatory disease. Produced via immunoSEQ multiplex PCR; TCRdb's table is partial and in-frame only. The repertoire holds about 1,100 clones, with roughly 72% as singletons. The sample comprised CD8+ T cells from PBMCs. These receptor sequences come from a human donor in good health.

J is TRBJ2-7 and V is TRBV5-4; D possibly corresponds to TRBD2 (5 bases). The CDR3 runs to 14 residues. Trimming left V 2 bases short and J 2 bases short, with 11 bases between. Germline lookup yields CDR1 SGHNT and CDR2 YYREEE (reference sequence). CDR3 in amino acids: CASSFGLRPYEQYF. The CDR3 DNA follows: TGTGCCAGCAGCTTCGGACTCCGACCCTACGAGCAGTACTTC.

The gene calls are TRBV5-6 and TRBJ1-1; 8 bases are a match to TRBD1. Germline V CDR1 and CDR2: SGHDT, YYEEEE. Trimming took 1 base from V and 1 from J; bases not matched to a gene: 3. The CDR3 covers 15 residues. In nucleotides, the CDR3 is TGTGCCAGCAGCTTGCCCGGACAGGGGAACACTGAAGCTTTCTTT. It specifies CASSLPGQGNTEAFF.

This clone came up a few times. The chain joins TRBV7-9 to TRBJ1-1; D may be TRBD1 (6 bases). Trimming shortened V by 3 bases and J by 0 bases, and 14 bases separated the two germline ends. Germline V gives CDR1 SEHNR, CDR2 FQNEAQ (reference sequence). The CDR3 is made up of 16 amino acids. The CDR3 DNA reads TGTGCCAGCAGCTTCCCCGCAGGGGCCATGAACACTGAAGCTTTCTTT. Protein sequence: CASSFPAGAMNTEAFF.

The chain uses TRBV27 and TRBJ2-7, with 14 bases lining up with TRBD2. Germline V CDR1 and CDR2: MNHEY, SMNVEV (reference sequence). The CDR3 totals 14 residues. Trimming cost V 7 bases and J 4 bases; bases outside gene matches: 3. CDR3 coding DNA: TGTGCCAGCACCGGGACTAGCGGGAGTTACGAGCAGTACTTC. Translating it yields CASTGTSGSYEQYF.

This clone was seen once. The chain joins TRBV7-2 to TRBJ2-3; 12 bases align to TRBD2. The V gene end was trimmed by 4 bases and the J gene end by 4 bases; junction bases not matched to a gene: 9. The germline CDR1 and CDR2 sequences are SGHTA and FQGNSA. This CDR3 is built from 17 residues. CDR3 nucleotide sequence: TGTGCCAGCAGCTCCCAGACTAGCGGGAGTGGGGCAGATACGCAGTATTTT. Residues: CASSSQTSGSGADTQYF.

CDR3 loop: CASSLIGGNTGELFF. The CDR3 DNA reads as TGTGCCAGCAGCTTAATAGGGGGGAACACCGGGGAGCTGTTTTTT. The rearrangement joins TRBV7-3 to TRBJ2-2, with D possibly being TRBD1 (6 bases). The germline V gene has CDR1 SGHTA and CDR2 FQGTGA. Trimming stripped 1 base from V and 1 base from J, with 7 bases between. The CDR3 is 15 residues long.